These T cell receptor beta chains were read from a single sample in a study of blood T cell repertoires in COVID-19. Generated by immunoSEQ multiplex PCR, the TCRdb table keeps only in-frame clones and is missing some. The sample holds approximately 480,000 clones, 80% to 90% seen once. The sequenced sample consisted of peripheral blood. The receptors come from a man younger than 35 with COVID-19, enrolled during active disease. The CDR3 runs from the conserved cysteine through the conserved F or W. A D gene is named only where the DNA matches it firmly. Size is omitted from some rows. Given values are once, few, many or a class for expanded clones.

v_call: TRBV7-9; d_call: .; j_call: TRBJ2-7; clone_size: .; cdr3_nt: TGTGCCAGCAGCTTTTTTTCCGGGAGTGCCGACGAGCAGTACTTC; cdr3_aa: CASSFFSGSADEQYF
v_call: TRBV11-2; d_call: .; j_call: TRBJ2-3; clone_size: .; cdr3_nt: TGTGCCAGCAGCTTAGCTCGGAGTTGGCCGCAGTATTTT; cdr3_aa: CASSLARSWPQYF
v_call: TRBV10-1; d_call: TRBD1; j_call: TRBJ2-1; clone_size: .; cdr3_nt: TGCGCCAGCAGTGAGCCCCGGACAGGGATCAATGAGCAGTTCTTC; cdr3_aa: CASSEPRTGINEQFF
v_call: TRBV11-1; d_call: .; j_call: TRBJ2-1; clone_size: .; cdr3_nt: TGTGCCAGCAGCTCCTTAGGGGCCAATGAGCAGTTCTTC; cdr3_aa: CASSSLGANEQFF
v_call: TRBV2; d_call: TRBD1; j_call: TRBJ2-3; clone_size: once; cdr3_nt: TGTGCCAGCAGTGAAGCAGGGGGCATCGGCACAGATACGCAGTATTTT; cdr3_aa: CASSEAGGIGTDTQYF
v_call: TRBV20-1; d_call: .; j_call: TRBJ2-1; clone_size: .; cdr3_nt: TGCAGTGCTAGTACGGGGGTAGGGTTGGGTGAGCAGTTCTTC; cdr3_aa: CSASTGVGLGEQFF
v_call: TRBV6-5; d_call: TRBD1; j_call: TRBJ1-2; clone_size: .; cdr3_nt: TGTGCCAGCAGTTATGCGGGACAGGGGGCTTCTGGCTACACCTTC; cdr3_aa: CASSYAGQGASGYTF
v_call: TRBV7-2; d_call: TRBD1; j_call: TRBJ2-7; clone_size: .; cdr3_nt: TGTGCCAGCAGCTTAGTCAGGGGGCACAACGAGCAGTACTTC; cdr3_aa: CASSLVRGHNEQYF
v_call: TRBV6-5; d_call: .; j_call: TRBJ2-5; clone_size: once; cdr3_nt: TGTGCCAGCAGTTATAGCGGTTATAGGGGTGAGACCCAGTACTTC; cdr3_aa: CASSYSGYRGETQYF
v_call: TRBV7-3; d_call: .; j_call: TRBJ2-1; clone_size: .; cdr3_nt: TGTGCCAGCAGCACGGGGGACCTCCCTGGCAATGAGCAGTTCTTC; cdr3_aa: CASSTGDLPGNEQFF
v_call: TRBV20-1; d_call: .; j_call: TRBJ2-5; clone_size: .; cdr3_nt: TGCAGTGTTCCTAAGCAAGAGACCCAGTACTTC; cdr3_aa: CSVPKQETQYF
v_call: TRBV19; d_call: TRBD2; j_call: TRBJ2-1; clone_size: .; cdr3_nt: TGTGCCAGTAGGCTAGCGGGAGCACTCTTTAATGAGCAGTTCTTC; cdr3_aa: CASRLAGALFNEQFF
v_call: TRBV7-9; d_call: .; j_call: TRBJ1-1; clone_size: .; cdr3_nt: TGTGCCAGCAGCGAGGCGGATTTGAGTACAGGGCGGACTGAAGCTTTCTTT; cdr3_aa: CASSEADLSTGRTEAFF
v_call: TRBV6-4; d_call: TRBD2; j_call: TRBJ2-6; clone_size: .; cdr3_nt: TGTGCCAGCAGTGACGCGGGAGTAGGGTCTGGGGCCAACGTCCTGACTTTC; cdr3_aa: CASSDAGVGSGANVLTF
v_call: TRBV2; d_call: .; j_call: TRBJ2-1; clone_size: .; cdr3_nt: TGTGCCAGCAGTGTAGACTGGAGCTCCTACAATGAGCAGTTCTTC; cdr3_aa: CASSVDWSSYNEQFF
v_call: TRBV11-2; d_call: TRBD2; j_call: TRBJ2-7; clone_size: .; cdr3_nt: TGTGCCAGCAGCTTACCGGGACTAGCGGGGGGGCCCGTCGAGCAGTACTTC; cdr3_aa: CASSLPGLAGGPVEQYF
v_call: TRBV2; d_call: TRBD1; j_call: TRBJ2-7; clone_size: .; cdr3_nt: TGTGCCAGCAGTGAAGCGGTACGGGGCAGGGGGGAGCAGTACTTC; cdr3_aa: CASSEAVRGRGEQYF
v_call: TRBV30; d_call: TRBD2; j_call: TRBJ2-3; clone_size: few; cdr3_nt: TGTGCCTGGAGTCCTCCGGCGGGGGGGGATACGCAGTATTTT; cdr3_aa: CAWSPPAGGDTQYF
v_call: TRBV7-6; d_call: TRBD2; j_call: TRBJ2-1; clone_size: .; cdr3_nt: TGTGCCAGCAGCTTAGCGTGGACTAGCGGGAGTCCTATCAATGAGCAGTTCTTC; cdr3_aa: CASSLAWTSGSPINEQFF
v_call: TRBV12-3/TRBV12-4; d_call: TRBD1; j_call: TRBJ2-6; clone_size: .; cdr3_nt: TGTGCCAGCAAAGGGGGCCCCAACGTCCTGACTTTC; cdr3_aa: CASKGGPNVLTF
v_call: TRBV30; d_call: TRBD1; j_call: TRBJ1-6; clone_size: .; cdr3_nt: TGTGCCTGGAGTGGAGGGACAGGGAGGGATTCACCCCTCCACTTT; cdr3_aa: CAWSGGTGRDSPLHF
v_call: TRBV23-1; d_call: .; j_call: TRBJ2-3; clone_size: .; cdr3_nt: TGCGCCAGCACCCCCCCGGGACAAGATCATCAAGATACGCAGTATTTT; cdr3_aa: CASTPPGQDHQDTQYF
v_call: TRBV7-8; d_call: TRBD1; j_call: TRBJ2-5; clone_size: .; cdr3_nt: TGTGCCAGCAGCTACAACAGGGGGTGGCAAGAGACCCAGTACTTC; cdr3_aa: CASSYNRGWQETQYF
v_call: TRBV4-1; d_call: TRBD1; j_call: TRBJ2-3; clone_size: .; cdr3_nt: TGCGCCAGCAGCCAATGGGGACAGGGGGGCACAGATACGCAGTATTTT; cdr3_aa: CASSQWGQGGTDTQYF
v_call: TRBV19; d_call: TRBD1; j_call: TRBJ1-1; clone_size: .; cdr3_nt: TGTGCCAGTAGTAACTACATCGGACAGGGTGGGCCTGAAGCTTTCTTT; cdr3_aa: CASSNYIGQGGPEAFF
v_call: TRBV7-9; d_call: .; j_call: TRBJ2-7; clone_size: few; cdr3_nt: TGTGCCAGCAGCTTTCCCGGGACACAAAGCTCCTACGAGCAGTACTTC; cdr3_aa: CASSFPGTQSSYEQYF
v_call: TRBV2; d_call: TRBD1; j_call: TRBJ2-7; clone_size: many; cdr3_nt: TGTGCCAGCAGAATACCGGGACAGGCGGGAGAGCAGTACTTC; cdr3_aa: CASRIPGQAGEQYF
v_call: TRBV15; d_call: .; j_call: TRBJ1-2; clone_size: .; cdr3_nt: TGTGCCACCAGCCTGGGGGGAGAGGCAGAAGGCTACACCTTC; cdr3_aa: CATSLGGEAEGYTF
v_call: TRBV18; d_call: TRBD1; j_call: TRBJ1-5; clone_size: .; cdr3_nt: TGTGCCAGCTCACCTTCAGGGGGCGATCAGCCCCAGCATTTT; cdr3_aa: CASSPSGGDQPQHF
v_call: TRBV18; d_call: .; j_call: TRBJ1-5; clone_size: .; cdr3_nt: TGTGCCAGCTCACCATTCGCGGGGGGCCAGCCGACGCCCCAGCATTTT; cdr3_aa: CASSPFAGGQPTPQHF
v_call: TRBV4-2; d_call: .; j_call: TRBJ2-2; clone_size: .; cdr3_nt: TGTGCCAGCAGCCTTCTCCTGGGTGAAAACACCGGGAAGCTGTTTTTT; cdr3_aa: CASSLLLGENTGKLFF
v_call: TRBV9; d_call: .; j_call: TRBJ2-1; clone_size: .; cdr3_nt: TGTGCCAGCAGCCCAGAGTCGGGATCGAGCTCCTACAATGAGCAGTTCTTC; cdr3_aa: CASSPESGSSSYNEQFF
v_call: TRBV13; d_call: .; j_call: TRBJ2-5; clone_size: few; cdr3_nt: TGTGCCAGCAGCCTCCTGGCCATCCAAGAGACCCAGTACTTC; cdr3_aa: CASSLLAIQETQYF
v_call: TRBV19; d_call: TRBD2; j_call: TRBJ2-1; clone_size: .; cdr3_nt: TGTGCCAGTAGCTGGACTAGCGGGGGGGCCTATGAGCAGTTCTTC; cdr3_aa: CASSWTSGGAYEQFF
v_call: TRBV5-5; d_call: .; j_call: TRBJ2-7; clone_size: .; cdr3_nt: TGTGCCAGCAGCCCGACAGATTACGAGCAGTACTTC; cdr3_aa: CASSPTDYEQYF
v_call: TRBV7-9; d_call: .; j_call: TRBJ2-1; clone_size: .; cdr3_nt: TGTGCCAGCGCCAGGCTGGGAGCATCCTACAATGAGCAGTTCTTC; cdr3_aa: CASARLGASYNEQFF
v_call: TRBV10-1; d_call: .; j_call: TRBJ2-1; clone_size: .; cdr3_nt: TGCGCCAGCAGTTCCCCGGGTAGCGCCTCCCTGGGAGAGCAGTTCTTC; cdr3_aa: CASSSPGSASLGEQFF
v_call: TRBV7-6; d_call: TRBD2; j_call: TRBJ2-3; clone_size: .; cdr3_nt: TGTGCCAGCAGCTTAGTAGCGGGAGACACAGATACGCAGTATTTT; cdr3_aa: CASSLVAGDTDTQYF
v_call: TRBV11-2; d_call: TRBD1; j_call: TRBJ2-7; clone_size: .; cdr3_nt: TGTGCCAGCAGCCCCCAGGACAGGAGGTGGGAGCAGTACTTC; cdr3_aa: CASSPQDRRWEQYF
v_call: TRBV7-9; d_call: .; j_call: TRBJ2-1; clone_size: .; cdr3_nt: TGTGCCAGCAGCTCCACCCTGACAGAAAGCTCCTACAATGAGCAGTTCTTC; cdr3_aa: CASSSTLTESSYNEQFF
v_call: TRBV4-1; d_call: TRBD1; j_call: TRBJ1-4; clone_size: .; cdr3_nt: TGCGCCAGCAGCCCTCGAGGGACAGTAGATGAAAAACTGTTTTTT; cdr3_aa: CASSPRGTVDEKLFF
v_call: TRBV7-8; d_call: .; j_call: TRBJ2-1; clone_size: .; cdr3_nt: TGTGCCAGCAGCTTGGGAGCGAGGGGGAAAAATGAGCAGTTCTTC; cdr3_aa: CASSLGARGKNEQFF
v_call: TRBV6-5; d_call: .; j_call: TRBJ2-2; clone_size: .; cdr3_nt: TGTGCCAGCACCGCTTCCATAGCAACCGGGGAGCTGTTTTTT; cdr3_aa: CASTASIATGELFF
v_call: TRBV10-3; d_call: .; j_call: TRBJ1-1; clone_size: few; cdr3_nt: TGTGCCATCAGTGAACAGGCTAACACTGAAGCTTTCTTT; cdr3_aa: CAISEQANTEAFF
v_call: TRBV6-5; d_call: .; j_call: TRBJ2-6; clone_size: .; cdr3_nt: TGTGCCAGCAGTTACCTAGGTGCCTCTGGGGCCAACGTCCTGACTTTC; cdr3_aa: CASSYLGASGANVLTF
v_call: TRBV27; d_call: .; j_call: TRBJ1-5; clone_size: .; cdr3_nt: TGTGCCAGCAGTCCTACAGGGCTGTCGAATCAGCCCCAGCATTTT; cdr3_aa: CASSPTGLSNQPQHF
v_call: TRBV5-1; d_call: TRBD2; j_call: TRBJ2-1; clone_size: .; cdr3_nt: TGCGCCAGCAGAATAGCGGGTTCCTACAATGAGCAGTTCTTC; cdr3_aa: CASRIAGSYNEQFF
v_call: TRBV7-9; d_call: .; j_call: TRBJ1-2; clone_size: .; cdr3_nt: TGTGCCAGCAGCCGTGAGTATGGCTACACCTTC; cdr3_aa: CASSREYGYTF